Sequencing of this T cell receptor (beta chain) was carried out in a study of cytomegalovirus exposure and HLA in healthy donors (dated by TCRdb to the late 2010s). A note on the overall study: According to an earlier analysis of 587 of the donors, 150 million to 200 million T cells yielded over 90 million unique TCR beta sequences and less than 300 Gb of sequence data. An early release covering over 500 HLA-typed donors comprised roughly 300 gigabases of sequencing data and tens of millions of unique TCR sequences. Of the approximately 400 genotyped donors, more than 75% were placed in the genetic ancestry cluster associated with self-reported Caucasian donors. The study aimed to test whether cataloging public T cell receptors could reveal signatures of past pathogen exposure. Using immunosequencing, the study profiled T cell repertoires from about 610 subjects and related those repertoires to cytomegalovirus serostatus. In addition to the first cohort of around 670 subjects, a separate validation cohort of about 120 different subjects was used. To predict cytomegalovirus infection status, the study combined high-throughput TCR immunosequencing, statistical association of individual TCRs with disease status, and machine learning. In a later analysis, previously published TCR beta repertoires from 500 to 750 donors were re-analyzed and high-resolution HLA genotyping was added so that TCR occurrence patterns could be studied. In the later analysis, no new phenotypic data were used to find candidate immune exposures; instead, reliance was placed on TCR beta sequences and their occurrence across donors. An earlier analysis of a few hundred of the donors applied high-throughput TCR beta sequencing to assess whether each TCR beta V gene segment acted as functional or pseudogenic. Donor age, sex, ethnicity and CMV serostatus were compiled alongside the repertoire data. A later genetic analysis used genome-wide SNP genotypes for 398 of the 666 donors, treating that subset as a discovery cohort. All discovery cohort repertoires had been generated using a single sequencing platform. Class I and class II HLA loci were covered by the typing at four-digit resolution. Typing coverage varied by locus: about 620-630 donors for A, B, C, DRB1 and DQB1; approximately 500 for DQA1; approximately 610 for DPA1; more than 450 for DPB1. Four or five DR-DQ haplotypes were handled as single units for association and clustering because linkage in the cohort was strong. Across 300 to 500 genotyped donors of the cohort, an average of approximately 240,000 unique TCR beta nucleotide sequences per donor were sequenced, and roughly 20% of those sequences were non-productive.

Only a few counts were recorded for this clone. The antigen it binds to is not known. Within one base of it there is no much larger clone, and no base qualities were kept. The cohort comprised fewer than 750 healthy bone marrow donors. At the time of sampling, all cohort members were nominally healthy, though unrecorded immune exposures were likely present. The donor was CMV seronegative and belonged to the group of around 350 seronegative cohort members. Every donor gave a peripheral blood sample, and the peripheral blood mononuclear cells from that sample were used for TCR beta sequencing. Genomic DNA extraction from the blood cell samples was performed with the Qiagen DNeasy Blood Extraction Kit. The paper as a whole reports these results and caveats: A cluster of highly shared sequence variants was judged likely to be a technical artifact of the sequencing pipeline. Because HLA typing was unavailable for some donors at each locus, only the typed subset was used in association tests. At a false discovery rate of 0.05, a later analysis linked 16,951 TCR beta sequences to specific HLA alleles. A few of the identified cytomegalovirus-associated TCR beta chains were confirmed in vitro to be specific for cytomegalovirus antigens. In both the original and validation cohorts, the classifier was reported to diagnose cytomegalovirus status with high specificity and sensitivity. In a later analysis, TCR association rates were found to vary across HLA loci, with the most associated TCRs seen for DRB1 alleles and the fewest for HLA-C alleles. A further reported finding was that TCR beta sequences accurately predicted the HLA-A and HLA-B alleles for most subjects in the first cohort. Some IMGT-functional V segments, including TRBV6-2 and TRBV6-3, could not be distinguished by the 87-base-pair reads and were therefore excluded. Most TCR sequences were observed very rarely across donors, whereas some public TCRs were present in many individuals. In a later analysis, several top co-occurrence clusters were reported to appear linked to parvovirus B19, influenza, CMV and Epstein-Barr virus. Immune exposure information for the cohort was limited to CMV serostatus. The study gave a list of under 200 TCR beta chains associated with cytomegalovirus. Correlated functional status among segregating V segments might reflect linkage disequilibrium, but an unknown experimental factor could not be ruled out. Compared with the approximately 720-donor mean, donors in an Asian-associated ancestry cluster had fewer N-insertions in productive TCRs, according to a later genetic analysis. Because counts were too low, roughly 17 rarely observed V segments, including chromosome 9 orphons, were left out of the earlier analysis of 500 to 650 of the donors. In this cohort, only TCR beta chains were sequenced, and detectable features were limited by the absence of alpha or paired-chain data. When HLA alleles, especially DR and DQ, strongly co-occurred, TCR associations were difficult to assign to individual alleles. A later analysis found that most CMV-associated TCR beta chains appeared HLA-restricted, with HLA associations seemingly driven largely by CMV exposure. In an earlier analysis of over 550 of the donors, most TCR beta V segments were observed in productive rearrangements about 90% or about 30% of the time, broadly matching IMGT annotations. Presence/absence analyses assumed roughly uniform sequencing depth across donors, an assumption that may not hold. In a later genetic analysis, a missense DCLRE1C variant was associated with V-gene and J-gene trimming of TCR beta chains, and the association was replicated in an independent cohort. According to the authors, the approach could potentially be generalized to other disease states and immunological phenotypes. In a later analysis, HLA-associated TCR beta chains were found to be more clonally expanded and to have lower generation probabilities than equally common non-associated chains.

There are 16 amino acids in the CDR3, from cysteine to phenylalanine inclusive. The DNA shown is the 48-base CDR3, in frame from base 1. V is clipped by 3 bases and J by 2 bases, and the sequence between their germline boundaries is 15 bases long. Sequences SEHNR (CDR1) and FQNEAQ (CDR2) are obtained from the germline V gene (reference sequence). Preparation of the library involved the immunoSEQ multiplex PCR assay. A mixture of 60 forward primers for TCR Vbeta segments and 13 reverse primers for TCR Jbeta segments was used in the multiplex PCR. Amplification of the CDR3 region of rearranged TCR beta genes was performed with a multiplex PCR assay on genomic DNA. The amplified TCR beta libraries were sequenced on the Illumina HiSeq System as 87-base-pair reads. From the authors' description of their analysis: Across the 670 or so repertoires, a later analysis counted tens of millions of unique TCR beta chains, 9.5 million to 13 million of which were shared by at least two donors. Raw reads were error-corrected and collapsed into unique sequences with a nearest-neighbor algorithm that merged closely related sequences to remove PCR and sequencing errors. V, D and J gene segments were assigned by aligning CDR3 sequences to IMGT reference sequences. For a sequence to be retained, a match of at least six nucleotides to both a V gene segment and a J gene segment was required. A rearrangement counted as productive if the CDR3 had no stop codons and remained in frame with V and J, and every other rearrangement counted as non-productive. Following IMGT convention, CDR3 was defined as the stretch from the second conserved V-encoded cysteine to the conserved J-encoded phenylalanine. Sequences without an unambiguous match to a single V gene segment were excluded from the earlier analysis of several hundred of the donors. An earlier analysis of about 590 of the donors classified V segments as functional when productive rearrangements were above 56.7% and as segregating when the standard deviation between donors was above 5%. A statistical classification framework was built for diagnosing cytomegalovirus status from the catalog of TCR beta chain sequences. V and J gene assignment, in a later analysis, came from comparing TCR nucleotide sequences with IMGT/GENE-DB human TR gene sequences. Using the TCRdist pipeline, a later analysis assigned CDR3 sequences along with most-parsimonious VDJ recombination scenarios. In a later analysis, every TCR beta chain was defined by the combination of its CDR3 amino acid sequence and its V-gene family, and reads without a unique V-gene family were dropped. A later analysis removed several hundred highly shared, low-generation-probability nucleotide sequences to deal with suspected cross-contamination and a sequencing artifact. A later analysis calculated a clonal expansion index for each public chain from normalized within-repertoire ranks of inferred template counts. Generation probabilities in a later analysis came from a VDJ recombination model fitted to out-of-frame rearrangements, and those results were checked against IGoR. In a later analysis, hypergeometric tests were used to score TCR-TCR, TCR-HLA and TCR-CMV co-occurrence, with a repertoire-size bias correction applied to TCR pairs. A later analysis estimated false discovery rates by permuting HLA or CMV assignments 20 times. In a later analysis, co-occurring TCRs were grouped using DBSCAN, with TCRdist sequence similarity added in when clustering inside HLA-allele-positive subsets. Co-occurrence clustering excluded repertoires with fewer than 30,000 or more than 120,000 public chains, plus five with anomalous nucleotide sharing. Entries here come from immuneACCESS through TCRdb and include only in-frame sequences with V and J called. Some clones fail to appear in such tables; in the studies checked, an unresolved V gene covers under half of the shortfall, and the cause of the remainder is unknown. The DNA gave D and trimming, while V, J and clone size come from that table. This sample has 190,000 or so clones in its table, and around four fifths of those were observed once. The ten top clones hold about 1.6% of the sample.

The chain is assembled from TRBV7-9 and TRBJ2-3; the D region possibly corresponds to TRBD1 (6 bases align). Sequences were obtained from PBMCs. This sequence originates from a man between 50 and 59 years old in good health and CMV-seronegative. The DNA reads TGTGCCAGCAGCTTTCTGACAGGAGGTCCCACAGATACGCAGTATTTT. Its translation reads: CASSFLTGGPTDTQYF.